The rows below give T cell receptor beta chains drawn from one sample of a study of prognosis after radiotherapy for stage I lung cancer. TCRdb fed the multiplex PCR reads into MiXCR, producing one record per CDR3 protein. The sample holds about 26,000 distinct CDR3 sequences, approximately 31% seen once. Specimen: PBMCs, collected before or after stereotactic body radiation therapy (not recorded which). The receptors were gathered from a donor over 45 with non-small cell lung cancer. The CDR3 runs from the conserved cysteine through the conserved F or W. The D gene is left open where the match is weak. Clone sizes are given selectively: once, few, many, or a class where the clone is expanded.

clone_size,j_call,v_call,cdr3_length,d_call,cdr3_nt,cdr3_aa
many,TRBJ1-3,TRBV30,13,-,TGTGCCTGGACAGGGACGTTAGTAAACACCATATATTTT,CAWTGTLVNTIYF
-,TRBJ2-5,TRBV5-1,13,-,TGCGCCAGCAGCCCGGGACAACAAGAGACCCAGTACTTC,CASSPGQQETQYF
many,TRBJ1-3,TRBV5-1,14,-,TGCGCCAGCAGCTTGGATTTCGGTGGAAACACCATATATTTT,CASSLDFGGNTIYF
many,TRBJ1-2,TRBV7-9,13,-,TGTGCCAGCAGCTTCGGTATGGAAGACGGCTACACCTTC,CASSFGMEDGYTF
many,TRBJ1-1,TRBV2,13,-,TGTGCCAGCAGTGAACAAGTCTTCACTGAAGCTTTCTTT,CASSEQVFTEAFF
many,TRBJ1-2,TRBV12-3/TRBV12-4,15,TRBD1,TGTGCCAGCAGAGGGACAGGGTACGGGAGAGAGGGCTACACCTTC,CASRGTGYGREGYTF
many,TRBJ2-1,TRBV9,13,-,TGTGCCAGCAGCGTAGAAGGGGGCAATGAGCAGTTCTTC,CASSVEGGNEQFF
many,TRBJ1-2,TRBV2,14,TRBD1,TGTGCCAGCAGTGTACAGGGGGTTAACTATGGCTACACCTTC,CASSVQGVNYGYTF
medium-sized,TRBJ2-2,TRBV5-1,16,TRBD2,TGCGCCAGCAGCTTAGGACTAGCGGGGAACACCGGGGAGCTGTTTTTT,CASSLGLAGNTGELFF
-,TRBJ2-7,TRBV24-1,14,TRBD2,TGTGCCACCAGTGACAGCGGGAGGCCCAACGAGCAGTACTTC,CATSDSGRPNEQYF
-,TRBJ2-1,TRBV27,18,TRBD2,TGTGCCAGCAGTTTATCGGGTTTTCGATCGGGAGGTACCAATGAGCAGTTCTTC,CASSLSGFRSGGTNEQFF
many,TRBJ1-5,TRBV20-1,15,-,TGCAGTGCTGGGGATAGAGTTTTAGGCAATCAGCCCCAGCATTTT,CSAGDRVLGNQPQHF
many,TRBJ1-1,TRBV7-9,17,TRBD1,TGTGCCAGCAGCTTTAGTCGGCCAGGGGGTCGGAACACTGAAGCTTTCTTT,CASSFSRPGGRNTEAFF